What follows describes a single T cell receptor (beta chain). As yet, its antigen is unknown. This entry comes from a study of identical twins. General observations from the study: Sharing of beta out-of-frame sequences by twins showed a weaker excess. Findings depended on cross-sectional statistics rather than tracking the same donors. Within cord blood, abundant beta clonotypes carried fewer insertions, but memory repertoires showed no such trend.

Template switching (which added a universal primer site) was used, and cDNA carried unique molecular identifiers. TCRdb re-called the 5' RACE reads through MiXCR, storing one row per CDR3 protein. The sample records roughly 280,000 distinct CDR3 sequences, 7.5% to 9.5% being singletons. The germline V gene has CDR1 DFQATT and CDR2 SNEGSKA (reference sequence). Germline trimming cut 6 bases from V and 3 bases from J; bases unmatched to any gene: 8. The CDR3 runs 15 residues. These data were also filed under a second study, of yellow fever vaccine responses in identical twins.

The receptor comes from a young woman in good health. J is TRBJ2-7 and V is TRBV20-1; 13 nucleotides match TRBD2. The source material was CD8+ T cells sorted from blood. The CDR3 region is CSATGLAGVFYEQYF. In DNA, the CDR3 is TGCAGTGCAACCGGACTAGCGGGAGTTTTCTACGAGCAGTACTTC.